This TCR beta chain was found in a study of blood T cell repertoires in COVID-19. Clones were read by immunoSEQ multiplex PCR, and TCRdb kept only the in-frame ones, dropping some. The table has 200,000 or so clones, approximately 89% seen once; the top ten hold around 3.7%. The sequence came from a woman younger than 45 who had been exposed to COVID-19. The specimen was PBMCs or T cells enriched from blood (not recorded which).

CDR3 amino acids: CASSSGQPYTEAFF. Written as DNA, the CDR3 is TGTGCCAGCAGCTCCGGACAGCCTTACACTGAAGCTTTCTTT. V usage is TRBV7-2 and J usage is TRBJ1-1, with D maybe TRBD1 (6 bases). Trimming pared 4 bases from V and 3 bases from J, leaving 12 bases between. Germline V gives CDR1 SGHTA, CDR2 FQGNSA. The CDR3 has 14 amino acids.